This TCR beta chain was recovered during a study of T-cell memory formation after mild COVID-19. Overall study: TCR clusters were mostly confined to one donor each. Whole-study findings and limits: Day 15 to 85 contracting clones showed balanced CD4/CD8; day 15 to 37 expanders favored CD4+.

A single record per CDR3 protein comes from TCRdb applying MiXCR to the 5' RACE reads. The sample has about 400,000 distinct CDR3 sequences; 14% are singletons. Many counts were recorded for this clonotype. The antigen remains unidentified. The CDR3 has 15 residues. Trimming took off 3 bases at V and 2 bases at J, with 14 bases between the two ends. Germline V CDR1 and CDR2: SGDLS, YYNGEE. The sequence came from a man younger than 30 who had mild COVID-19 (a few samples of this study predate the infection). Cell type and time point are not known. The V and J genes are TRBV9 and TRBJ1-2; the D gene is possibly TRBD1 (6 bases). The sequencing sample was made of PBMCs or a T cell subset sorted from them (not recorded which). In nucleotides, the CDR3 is TGTGCCAGCAGCGCCGACACAGGGCCCAACTATGGCTACACCTTC. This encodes CASSADTGPNYGYTF.